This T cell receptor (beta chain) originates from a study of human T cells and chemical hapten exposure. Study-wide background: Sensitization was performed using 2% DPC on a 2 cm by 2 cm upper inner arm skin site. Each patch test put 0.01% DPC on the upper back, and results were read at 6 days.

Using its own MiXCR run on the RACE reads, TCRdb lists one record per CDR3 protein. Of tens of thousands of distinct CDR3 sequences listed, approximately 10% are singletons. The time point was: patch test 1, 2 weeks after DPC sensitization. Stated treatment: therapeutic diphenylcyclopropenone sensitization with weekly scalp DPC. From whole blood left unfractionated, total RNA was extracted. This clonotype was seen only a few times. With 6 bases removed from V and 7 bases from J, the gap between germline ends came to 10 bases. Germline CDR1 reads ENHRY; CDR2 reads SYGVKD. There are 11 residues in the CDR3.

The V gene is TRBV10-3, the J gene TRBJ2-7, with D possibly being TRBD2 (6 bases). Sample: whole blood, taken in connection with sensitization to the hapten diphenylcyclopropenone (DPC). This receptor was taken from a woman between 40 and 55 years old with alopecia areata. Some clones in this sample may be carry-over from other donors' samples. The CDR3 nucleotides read TGTGCCATCAGCGAGGGGAGGGAGCAGTACTTC. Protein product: CAISEGREQYF.